The next 18 T cell receptor beta chains were all read from a single sample in a study of blood T cell repertoires in COVID-19. The assay was immunoSEQ multiplex PCR, and TCRdb's table has in-frame clones only and misses some. The data hold roughly 210,000 clones, with roughly 84% observed a single time. The sample taken for sequencing was PBMCs or T cells enriched from blood (not recorded which). Every receptor here comes from a man aged 30-40 years in a cohort exposed to, infected with or recovered from COVID-19 (not recorded which).

This rearrangement joins TRBV6-6 to TRBJ1-2; 7 positions match TRBD1. The germline gives CDR1 MNHNY, CDR2 SVGAGI (reference sequence). V lost 6 bases, J lost 7 bases, and 14 bases stayed unmatched. This CDR3 has 15 residues. For the CDR3, the DNA is TGTGCCAGCAGACCTAACGACAGGGAAACCCCTGGCTACACCTTC. It translates to CASRPNDRETPGYTF.

The CDR3 bases are TGTGCCAGCACCCTTGTTACGGGTGGCAATACGCAGTATTTT. It specifies CASTLVTGGNTQYF. The genes are TRBV5-6 and TRBJ2-3; D gene ambiguous. V dropped 6 bases and J dropped 7 bases, with 18 bases sitting between them. CDR3 length: 14 residues. The germline CDR1 and CDR2 sequences are SGHDT and YYEEEE. Combining the CDR3 with reference TRBV5-6 and TRBJ2-3 gives the whole variable domain DAGVTQSPTHLIKTRGQQVTLRCSPKSGHDTVSWYQQALGQGPQFIFQYYEEEERQRGNFPDRFSGHQFPNYSSELNVNALLLGDSALYLCASTLVTGGNTQYFGPGTRLTVL.

The CDR3 is CASREDEKLFF. The CDR3 nucleotides read TGTGCCAGCCGCGAGGATGAAAAACTGTTTTTT. The chain couples TRBV7-9 to TRBJ1-4; D uncertain. Germline V gene lookup returns CDR1 SEHNR and CDR2 FQNEAQ (reference sequence). V was pared by 8 bases and J by 6 bases, with 7 bases between. This CDR3 has 11 residues.

V gene TRBV7-8 combines with J gene TRBJ2-4; TRBD2 matches at 14 bases. The length of the CDR3 is 17 residues. Germline V gene data show CDR1 as SGHVS and CDR2 as FQNEAQ. V shed 4 bases, J shed 4 bases, and the junction held 6 bases outside the gene matches. In DNA form, the CDR3 reads TGTGCCAGCAGCTCGGGGACTAGCGGGAGTAGGAAAAACATTCAGTACTTC. Residues: CASSSGTSGSRKNIQYF. Full variable domain (rest looked up from reference TRBV7-8 and TRBJ2-4): GAGVSQSPRYKVAKRGQDVALRCDPISGHVSLFWYQQALGQGPEFLTYFQNEAQLDKSGLPSDRFFAERPEGSVSTLKIQRTQQEDSAVYLCASSSGTSGSRKNIQYFGAGTRLSVL.

The chain links TRBV2 to TRBJ2-1; D remains unclear. The V end was cut by 7 bases, the J end by 7 bases, with 20 bases between. Germline CDR1 and CDR2: SNHLY and FYNNEI. The CDR3 runs 15 residues. The CDR3 region is CASTPRVRFENEQFF. Here the CDR3 DNA reads TGTGCCAGCACCCCCCGGGTCCGATTCGAAAATGAGCAGTTCTTC. Using reference TRBV2 and TRBJ2-1 for the parts outside the CDR3, the full variable domain is EPEVTQTPSHQVTQMGQEVILRCVPISNHLYFYWYRQILGQKVEFLVSFYNNEISEKSEIFDDQFSVERPDGSNFTLKIRSTKLEDSAMYFCASTPRVRFENEQFFGPGTRLTVL.

The CDR3 nucleotides read TGCGCCAGCAGCGCCAAGAGACGGCGGGAGGATGAGCAGTTCTTC. As protein: CASSAKRRREDEQFF. The chain joins TRBV5-1 to TRBJ2-1, with 8 bases that match TRBD2. V was clipped by 4 bases and J by 8 bases; unmatched bases: 11. Germline values: CDR1 SGHRS, CDR2 YFSETQ. This CDR3 has 15 amino acids.

The chain has TRBV5-5 and TRBJ2-6, with 10 bases matching TRBD1. The V segment lost 4 bases and the J segment 2 bases; nucleotides outside the gene matches: 6. The length of the CDR3 is 17 residues. Germline CDR1 SGHKS, CDR2 YYEKEE (reference sequence). CDR3 in amino acids: CASSRQTGGAGANVLTF. CDR3 DNA: TGTGCCAGCAGCCGCCAGACAGGGGGCGCTGGGGCCAACGTCCTGACTTTC.

The V and J genes are TRBV21-1 and TRBJ2-3; TRBD2, the table's D call, lacks a check against the DNA. TRBV21-1 has pseudogene status. The CDR3 sequence is 15 residues long. CDR3 nucleotides: TGTGCCGGTGGAGCTGCAGCGGGCGACGCAGATACGCAGTATTTT. Encoded protein: CAGGAAAGDADTQYF.

The chain is built from TRBV7-2 and TRBJ2-4; 10 bases match TRBD1. The ends lost 5 bases at V and 8 bases at J; junction bases unmatched: 9. CDR1 SGHTA and CDR2 FQGNSA come from the germline V gene. The CDR3 is made up of 15 amino acids. CDR3 sequence (DNA): TGTGCCAGCAGCCAACCGGGACAGGGGATAGACATTCAGTACTTC. This encodes CASSQPGQGIDIQYF.

Concerning this clone itself: One end of the junction fails to match germline, which may point to a read error. The chain joins TRBV6-5 to TRBJ2-7; D is undetermined. Looked up from germline, CDR1 is MNHEY and CDR2 is SVGAGI. The CDR3 totals 11 residues. The CDR3 coding sequence is TGTGCCAGCAGTTCGGGTCTAGTTATTTCCTTC. This gives the protein CASSSGLVISF.

The chain links TRBV4-1 to TRBJ1-2; 7 positions agree with TRBD1. The CDR3 contains 16 residues. Germline loops: CDR1 MGHRA, CDR2 YSYEKL. Losses at the gene ends were 4 bases for V and 1 base for J; bases not matched to a gene: 9. Here the CDR3 reads CASSPGGTADNYGYTF. Here the CDR3 DNA reads TGCGCCAGCAGCCCGGGAGGGACAGCAGATAACTATGGCTACACCTTC.

The J gene is TRBJ2-1, the V gene TRBV4-2; 9 bases align to TRBD1. This CDR3 is built from 18 residues. The germline gives CDR1 LGHNA, CDR2 YNFKEQ. V lost 0 bases to trimming and J lost 2 bases; unmatched junction nucleotides: 8. The CDR3 region is CASSQELWTGEAYNEQFF. Here the CDR3 DNA reads TGTGCCAGCAGCCAAGAACTGTGGACAGGGGAAGCCTACAATGAGCAGTTCTTC.

The rearrangement links TRBV7-9 to TRBJ2-1; D is unresolved. From germline, CDR1 is SEHNR and CDR2 FQNEAQ (reference sequence). This CDR3 is 11 amino acids long. Trimming removed 7 bases at V and 4 bases at J, with 5 bases between. CDR3 protein: CASKQYNEQFF. The CDR3 DNA reads TGTGCCAGCAAACAGTACAATGAGCAGTTCTTC.

The V and J genes are TRBV7-9 and TRBJ2-3, with TRBD1 identical over 9 bases. The germline CDR1 and CDR2 sequences are SEHNR and FQNEAQ (reference sequence). J lost 4 bases, V lost 4 bases, and 3 bases had no gene match. The CDR3 sequence is 14 residues long. DNA for the CDR3: TGTGCCAGCAGCTCCCGGACAGGGGCAGATACGCAGTATTTT. This sequence encodes CASSSRTGADTQYF. The variable domain in full, with the rest retrieved from reference TRBV7-9 and TRBJ2-3, is DTGVSQNPRHKITKRGQNVTFRCDPISEHNRLYWYRQTLGQGPEFLTYFQNEAQLEKSRLLSDRFSAERPKGSFSTLEIQRTEQGDSAMYLCASSSRTGADTQYFGPGTRLTVL.

CDR3 protein: CASSPESGLDGYTF. Written as DNA, the CDR3 is TGCGCCAGCAGCCCTGAATCGGGGTTGGATGGCTACACCTTC. The chain has TRBV5-1 and TRBJ1-2; D call uncertain. The CDR3 spans 14 residues. Between the trimmed V and J ends, which lost 4 bases and 6 bases, there was a span of 16 bases. The germline gives CDR1 SGHRS, CDR2 YFSETQ.

This sequence joins TRBV15 and TRBJ1-4; TRBD1 is a possible D gene (5 bases). The germline V and J ends were trimmed by 3 bases and 6 bases, with 14 bases remaining between them. The length of the CDR3 is 15 residues. Per the germline V gene, CDR1 is LNHNV and CDR2 is YYDKDF (reference sequence). CDR3 protein: CATSSYTGFDEKLFF. DNA of the CDR3: TGTGCCACCAGCAGCTATACAGGCTTTGATGAAAAACTGTTTTTT. The entire variable domain, with the rest obtained from reference TRBV15 and TRBJ1-4, is as follows: DAMVIQNPRYQVTQFGKPVTLSCSQTLNHNVMYWYQQKSSQAPKLLFHYYDKDFNNEADTPDNFQSRRPNTSFCFLDIRSPGLGDTAMYLCATSSYTGFDEKLFFGSGTQLSVL.

V gene TRBV27 combines with J gene TRBJ2-7, with 8 bases identical to TRBD1. CDR1 is MNHEY and CDR2 is SMNVEV in the germline V gene (reference sequence). This CDR3 contains 15 residues. J lost 0 bases, V lost 8 bases, and 9 bases had no gene match. This chain's CDR3 is CASGPTGGYSYEQYF. CDR3 DNA: TGTGCCAGCGGACCAACAGGGGGATACTCCTACGAGCAGTACTTC.

The V gene is TRBV7-8, the J gene TRBJ2-1, with TRBD2 matching over 9 bases. Germline-derived CDR1 and CDR2 are SGHVS and FQNEAQ. The CDR3 covers 17 residues. Unmatched junction bases numbered 12, after V lost 5 bases and J lost 4 bases. The CDR3 nucleotides are TGTGCCAGCAGCCGAGCGATAGCGGGAGCAGGATACAATGAGCAGTTCTTC. It specifies CASSRAIAGAGYNEQFF.